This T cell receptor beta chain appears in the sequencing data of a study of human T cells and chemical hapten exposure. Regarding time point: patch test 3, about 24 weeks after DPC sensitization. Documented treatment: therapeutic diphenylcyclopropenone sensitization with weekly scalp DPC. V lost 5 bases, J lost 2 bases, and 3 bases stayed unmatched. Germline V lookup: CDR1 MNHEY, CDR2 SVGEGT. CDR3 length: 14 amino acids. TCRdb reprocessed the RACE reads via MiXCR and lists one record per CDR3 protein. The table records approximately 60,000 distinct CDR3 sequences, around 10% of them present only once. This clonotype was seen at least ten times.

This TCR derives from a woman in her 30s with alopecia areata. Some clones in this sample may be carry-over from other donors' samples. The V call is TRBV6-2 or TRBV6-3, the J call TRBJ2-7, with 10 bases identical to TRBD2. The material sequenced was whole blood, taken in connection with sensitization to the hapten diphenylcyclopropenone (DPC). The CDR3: CASSRTSGTYEQYF. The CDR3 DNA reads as TGTGCCAGCAGTAGGACTAGCGGAACCTACGAGCAGTACTTC.